In this sample, the clone carrying this T cell receptor (beta chain) turned up once. This entry is derived from a study of technical replicates of blood from several donors. The germline V gene encodes CDR1 SGDLS and CDR2 YYNGEE. V was clipped by 3 bases and J by 6 bases; unmatched bases: 9. CDR3 length: 16 amino acids. Produced via immunoSEQ multiplex PCR; TCRdb's table is partial and in-frame only. The sample holds 60,000 to 90,000 clones, roughly 96% seen once. This clonotype was obtained from a human donor in good health. The sequenced material came from T cells isolated from PBMCs. The V call is TRBV9, the J call TRBJ2-1, with 10 bases matching TRBD2. The CDR3 region has the DNA TGTGCCAGCAGCGCACGGAGCGGGGGGGCCCCCAATGAGCAGTTCTTC. Residues: CASSARSGGAPNEQFF.